A selection of T cell receptor beta chains follows, all from one sample in a study of identifying expanded T cells in peripheral blood. Only in-frame clones appear in the TCRdb table, and some are missing; sequencing was by immunoSEQ multiplex PCR. The sample holds about 58,000 clones, roughly nine tenths seen once. What was sequenced was blood. These receptors all stem from a person aged 18 to 70 in good health. Each CDR3 is given without its conserved first and last residue.

v_call: TRBV5-1; j_call: TRBJ2-7; cdr3_length: 12; cdr3_aa: ASSLEPTSYEQY
v_call: TRBV4-1; j_call: TRBJ2-1; cdr3_length: 13; cdr3_aa: ASSRGLAGGNEQF
v_call: TRBV7-9; j_call: TRBJ2-1; cdr3_length: 15; cdr3_aa: ASSPPYLAGVRVEQF
v_call: TRBV7-9; j_call: TRBJ2-5; cdr3_length: 15; cdr3_aa: ASSLGQPGTDQETQY
v_call: TRBV7-9; j_call: TRBJ2-7; cdr3_length: 13; cdr3_aa: ASSFGPGGSYEQY
v_call: TRBV27; j_call: TRBJ2-7; cdr3_length: 11; cdr3_aa: ASARTGPYEQY
v_call: TRBV6-6; j_call: TRBJ2-1; cdr3_length: 13; cdr3_aa: ASKKPGQGNNEQF
v_call: TRBV7-2; j_call: TRBJ2-3; cdr3_length: 10; cdr3_aa: ASSYASDTQY
v_call: TRBV21-1; j_call: TRBJ2-6; cdr3_length: 14; cdr3_aa: ASRQAHISGANVLT
v_call: TRBV4-1; j_call: TRBJ2-7; cdr3_length: 12; cdr3_aa: ASSQFDSTYEQY
v_call: TRBV9; j_call: TRBJ2-3; cdr3_length: 13; cdr3_aa: ASSPGLADTDTQY
v_call: TRBV7-8; j_call: TRBJ2-7; cdr3_length: 13; cdr3_aa: ASSLLSDSNYEQY
v_call: TRBV28; j_call: TRBJ2-7; cdr3_length: 13; cdr3_aa: ASSPVEAANYEQY
v_call: TRBV25-1; j_call: TRBJ2-7; cdr3_length: 11; cdr3_aa: ASSEKLSYEQY
v_call: TRBV5-1; j_call: TRBJ1-5; cdr3_length: 16; cdr3_aa: ASSLKGGQINSNQPQH
v_call: TRBV7-2; j_call: TRBJ1-3; cdr3_length: 13; cdr3_aa: ASSRTGTTGNTIY
v_call: TRBV4-1; j_call: TRBJ1-6; cdr3_length: 14; cdr3_aa: ASSQALGSGNSPLH
v_call: TRBV7-2; j_call: TRBJ2-2; cdr3_length: 12; cdr3_aa: ASTATGYTGELF
v_call: TRBV7-8; j_call: TRBJ1-5; cdr3_length: 12; cdr3_aa: ASSLPGFNQPQH
v_call: TRBV5-1; j_call: TRBJ2-1; cdr3_length: 11; cdr3_aa: ASGPTSLNEQF
v_call: TRBV10-3; j_call: TRBJ2-5; cdr3_length: 12; cdr3_aa: AISGGTGRETQY
v_call: TRBV6-5; j_call: TRBJ2-3; cdr3_length: 14; cdr3_aa: ASSYGTGVFADTQY
v_call: TRBV19; j_call: TRBJ2-1; cdr3_length: 14; cdr3_aa: ASKDGAGGQYNEQF
v_call: TRBV7-8; j_call: TRBJ2-5; cdr3_length: 13; cdr3_aa: ASSLLGLEQETQY
v_call: TRBV6-7; j_call: TRBJ2-1; cdr3_length: 13; cdr3_aa: ASSSTGALYNEQF
v_call: TRBV18; j_call: TRBJ2-3; cdr3_length: 14; cdr3_aa: ASSPLGTGNPDTQY
v_call: TRBV5-1; j_call: TRBJ1-1; cdr3_length: 10; cdr3_aa: ASSHPNTEAF
v_call: TRBV2; j_call: TRBJ1-3; cdr3_length: 14; cdr3_aa: ALRLDRVRSGNTIY
v_call: TRBV19; j_call: TRBJ1-1; cdr3_length: 11; cdr3_aa: ASSIISNTEAF
v_call: TRBV7-2; j_call: TRBJ2-3; cdr3_length: 11; cdr3_aa: ASSLGRPDTQY
v_call: TRBV5-4; j_call: TRBJ1-6; cdr3_length: 12; cdr3_aa: ASRTEASNSPLH
v_call: TRBV6-5; j_call: TRBJ1-3; cdr3_length: 11; cdr3_aa: ASSYKGGNTIY
v_call: TRBV7-2; j_call: TRBJ2-7; cdr3_length: 12; cdr3_aa: ASSFLLSSYEQY
v_call: TRBV6-6; j_call: TRBJ1-5; cdr3_length: 12; cdr3_aa: ASSFWVPTQPQH
v_call: TRBV25-1; j_call: TRBJ2-6; cdr3_length: 16; cdr3_aa: ASSEQGAPYSGANVLT
v_call: TRBV6-1; j_call: TRBJ2-2; cdr3_length: 10; cdr3_aa: ASSLDREELF
v_call: TRBV14; j_call: TRBJ2-1; cdr3_length: 12; cdr3_aa: ASRTSGQYNEQF
v_call: TRBV28; j_call: TRBJ1-5; cdr3_length: 14; cdr3_aa: ASRSLTGGESQPQH
v_call: TRBV6-5; j_call: TRBJ1-1; cdr3_length: 13; cdr3_aa: ASSYGIQTNTEAF
v_call: TRBV6-5; j_call: TRBJ2-3; cdr3_length: 13; cdr3_aa: ASSYRGGETDTQY
v_call: TRBV27; j_call: TRBJ2-5; cdr3_length: 13; cdr3_aa: ASSSRLQVAETQY
v_call: TRBV2; j_call: TRBJ2-1; cdr3_length: 10; cdr3_aa: ASSQNYNEQF
v_call: TRBV18; j_call: TRBJ1-2; cdr3_length: 10; cdr3_aa: ASSPAGDGYT
v_call: TRBV2; j_call: TRBJ2-4; cdr3_length: 10; cdr3_aa: ASGGQGDHQY
v_call: TRBV4-3; j_call: TRBJ2-1; cdr3_length: 12; cdr3_aa: ASSQVGSDSEQF
v_call: TRBV7-2; j_call: TRBJ1-1; cdr3_length: 12; cdr3_aa: ASSPLGGFTEAF
v_call: TRBV6-5; j_call: TRBJ2-5; cdr3_length: 13; cdr3_aa: ASSYSDSPQETQY
v_call: TRBV5-4; j_call: TRBJ1-1; cdr3_length: 15; cdr3_aa: ASSPSTGASSNTEAF
v_call: TRBV18; j_call: TRBJ2-7; cdr3_length: 11; cdr3_aa: ASSPSTSREQY
v_call: TRBV29-1; j_call: TRBJ1-4; cdr3_length: 11; cdr3_aa: SADEGAGEKLF
v_call: TRBV4-3; j_call: TRBJ2-3; cdr3_length: 15; cdr3_aa: ASSQGPGLGVTDTQY
v_call: TRBV18; j_call: TRBJ1-3; cdr3_length: 15; cdr3_aa: ASSPPGKGGVGNTIY
v_call: TRBV1; j_call: TRBJ2-7; cdr3_length: 13; cdr3_aa: TSSLMTGGHYEQY
v_call: TRBV7-2; j_call: TRBJ1-1; cdr3_length: 12; cdr3_aa: ASSAGRQNTEAF
v_call: TRBV9; j_call: TRBJ2-7; cdr3_length: 13; cdr3_aa: ASSVASGASYEQY
v_call: TRBV18; j_call: TRBJ2-5; cdr3_length: 12; cdr3_aa: ASSPSGTQETQY
v_call: TRBV15; j_call: TRBJ2-5; cdr3_length: 11; cdr3_aa: ATSRAYLETQY